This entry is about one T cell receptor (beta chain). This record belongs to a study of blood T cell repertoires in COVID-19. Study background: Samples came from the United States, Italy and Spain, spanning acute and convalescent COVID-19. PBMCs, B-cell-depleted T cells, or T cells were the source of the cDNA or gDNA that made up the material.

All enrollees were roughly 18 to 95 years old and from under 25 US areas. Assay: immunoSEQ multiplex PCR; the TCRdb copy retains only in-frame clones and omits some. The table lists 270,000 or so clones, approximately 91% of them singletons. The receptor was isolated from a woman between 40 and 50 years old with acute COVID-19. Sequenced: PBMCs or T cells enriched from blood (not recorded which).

In DNA form, the CDR3 reads TGCAGCGTTGATAGGGGTTCGGGCGAGCAGTACTTC. It yields the protein CSVDRGSGEQYF. V and J are TRBV29-1 and TRBJ2-7, with D possibly being TRBD1 (5 bases). V was clipped by 3 bases and J by 6 bases, with 12 bases between them. CDR1 is SQVTM, CDR2 ANQGSEA, per germline. CDR3 size: 12 residues.